A selection of T cell receptor beta chains follows, all from one sample in a study of T cell responses to AZD1222 COVID-19 vaccine. Profiling relied on immunoSEQ multiplex PCR, and the TCRdb table lists in-frame clones only, not all of them. The sample shows some 200,000 clones, approximately 92% of them seen only once. The specimen was peripheral blood, collected on day 0 of AZD1222 vaccination. Receptors originate from an adult in good health. Both conserved end residues are part of each CDR3. The D gene is left open where the match is weak. Not every row has a clone size; where given, it reads once, few, many or a size class.

j_call clone_size d_call v_call cdr3_nt cdr3_aa
TRBJ1-2 NA NA TRBV3-1/TRBV3-2 TGTGCCAGCAGCCCCGGGACCGCTAACAACTATGGCTACACCTTC CASSPGTANNYGYTF
TRBJ1-2 NA TRBD1 TRBV7-2 TGTGCCAGCAGCTATAACAGGGGACAAGGCTACACCTTC CASSYNRGQGYTF
TRBJ2-1 once NA TRBV7-9 TGTGCCAGCAGCCCCGTATCGGGTAGCTCCTACAATGAGCAGTTCTTC CASSPVSGSSYNEQFF
TRBJ2-1 NA TRBD2 TRBV5-1 TGCGCCAGCAGCTTAAAACTAGCGGGAGGATCGAATGAGCAGTTCTTC CASSLKLAGGSNEQFF
TRBJ1-4 NA TRBD1 TRBV4-2 TGTGCCAGCAGCCCGGGGACAGGGAGTACTAGTGAAAAACTGTTTTTT CASSPGTGSTSEKLFF
TRBJ1-4 NA TRBD1 TRBV5-1 TGCGCCAGCAGCCCAGCTCACGCCGGGACAGCGTATTCCGAAAAACTGTTTTTT CASSPAHAGTAYSEKLFF
TRBJ2-6 many NA TRBV19 TGTGCCAGTAGTATAGCAGGGGCCTCTGGGGCCAACGTCCTGACTTTC CASSIAGASGANVLTF
TRBJ1-1 few NA TRBV6-6 TGTGCCAGCACTCAGGGGATGGACACTGAAGCTTTCTTT CASTQGMDTEAFF
TRBJ1-5 NA NA TRBV6-2/TRBV6-3 TGTGCCAGCAGTTACGGCGGGTTCAATCAGCCCCAGCATTTT CASSYGGFNQPQHF
TRBJ1-1 few NA TRBV19 TGTGCCAGTAGGCCCTTATCCAGGGGAAACACTGAAGCTTTCTTT CASRPLSRGNTEAFF
TRBJ2-6 NA NA TRBV6-1 TGTGCCAGCAGTGAAGCGTACCAGAGCTCTGGGGCCAACGTCCTGACTTTC CASSEAYQSSGANVLTF
TRBJ2-1 NA TRBD2 TRBV5-1 TGCGCCAGCAGCACATCGACTAGCGGGGGCCTAAGCACGTACAATGAGCAGTTCTTC CASSTSTSGGLSTYNEQFF
TRBJ1-3 NA NA TRBV19 TGTGCCAGTAGTACGGTCTCTGGAAACACCATATATTTT CASSTVSGNTIYF
TRBJ1-6 NA TRBD1 TRBV30 TGTGCCTGGAGGGGACAGGGAGGATCACCCCTCCACTTT CAWRGQGGSPLHF
TRBJ2-7 NA NA TRBV7-9 TGTGCCAGCAGTTCCCGGGACTTCAACAGTCACGAGCAGTACTTC CASSSRDFNSHEQYF
TRBJ1-1 NA NA TRBV4-1 TGCGCCAGCAGCCCCGGCGGGGATTTAACTGAAGCTTTCTTT CASSPGGDLTEAFF
TRBJ2-7 NA TRBD1 TRBV11-2 TGTGCCAGCAGCTTAGATAGAAGCAGGGGGCGAAAATACGAGCAGTACTTC CASSLDRSRGRKYEQYF
TRBJ2-1 NA NA TRBV7-8 TGTGCCAGCAGCCAGGGCCCAATTCGGTCCCACAATGAGCAGTTCTTC CASSQGPIRSHNEQFF
TRBJ1-1 NA TRBD1 TRBV19 TGTGCCAGTAGTAGGACAGGGGGCACTGAAGCTTTCTTT CASSRTGGTEAFF
TRBJ1-1 once NA TRBV7-3 TGTGCCAGCAGCTGGACAGCCGGAGCGGTCACTGAAGCTTTCTTT CASSWTAGAVTEAFF
TRBJ1-3 NA TRBD1 TRBV13 TGTGCCAGCAGCTTGACAGGGGGCAGCTTCTCTGGAAACACCATATATTTT CASSLTGGSFSGNTIYF
TRBJ1-5 NA NA TRBV7-2 TGTGCCAGCAGCTCCAATAGCAATCAGCCCCAGCATTTT CASSSNSNQPQHF
TRBJ2-3 NA NA TRBV7-9 TGTGCCAGCAGCTTAGCGCCCTGGGACATCCTTAGCACAGATACGCAGTATTTT CASSLAPWDILSTDTQYF
TRBJ1-2 NA TRBD1 TRBV6-5 TGTGCCAGCAATAGACAGGGGACTCAAGGCTACACCTTC CASNRQGTQGYTF
TRBJ1-2 NA NA TRBV30 TGTGCCTGGAGTTCTAGATACTACTATGGCTACACCTTC CAWSSRYYYGYTF
TRBJ1-3 NA NA TRBV5-6 TGTGCCAGCAGCTTGGGCGGGGACGGAAGCTCTGGAAACACCATATATTTT CASSLGGDGSSGNTIYF
TRBJ1-5 NA NA TRBV18 TGTGCCAGCTCACCAGTGAATAGCAATCAGCCCCAGCATTTT CASSPVNSNQPQHF
TRBJ2-4 NA NA TRBV7-9 TGTGCCAGCAGCCTCGGGACCCTAGCCAAAAACATTCAGTACTTC CASSLGTLAKNIQYF
TRBJ1-5 NA NA TRBV30 TGTGCCTTGCGGACGGCTAATCAGCCCCAGCATTTT CALRTANQPQHF
TRBJ1-5 NA NA TRBV6-2/TRBV6-3 TGTGCCAGCAGTCCCGGGGGCCGGAATCAGCCCCAGCATTTT CASSPGGRNQPQHF
TRBJ1-2 NA TRBD1 TRBV18 TGTGCCAGCTCACCGGAGGGACAGGTCTATGGCTACACCTTC CASSPEGQVYGYTF
TRBJ2-1 NA TRBD1 TRBV5-4 TGTGCCAGCAGCGGACAGGGGGACTACAATGAGCAGTTCTTC CASSGQGDYNEQFF
TRBJ1-2 NA NA TRBV30 TGTGCCTGGAGTGTACTGGGGGCCTATGGCTACACCTTC CAWSVLGAYGYTF
TRBJ2-7 NA NA TRBV6-5 TGTGCCAGCAGCCCGGGGCCCCACGACGAGCAGTACTTC CASSPGPHDEQYF
TRBJ2-1 NA TRBD2 TRBV6-4 TGTGCCAGCAGTGACTTAGCGGGAGATAACGATGAGCAGTTCTTC CASSDLAGDNDEQFF
TRBJ1-2 once NA TRBV7-9 TGTGCCAGCAGCCCCCCAAGATCTTATGGTGGCTACACCTTC CASSPPRSYGGYTF
TRBJ1-2 NA NA TRBV5-4 TGTGCCAGCAGCTTGGATTGGGGGGACGCCTATGGCTACACCTTC CASSLDWGDAYGYTF
TRBJ1-4 NA NA TRBV6-6 TGTGCCAGCAGTTGGGGAGATGAAAAACTGTTTTTT CASSWGDEKLFF
TRBJ2-1 NA NA TRBV14 TGTGCCAGCAGCCAAACTCGTCCCTCCTACAATGAGCAGTTCTTC CASSQTRPSYNEQFF
TRBJ2-7 NA NA TRBV5-4 TGTGCCAGCAGCTTGTGGCAGGGGGAGCAGTACTTC CASSLWQGEQYF
TRBJ1-6 NA NA TRBV15 TGTGCCACCAGCAGAGATCTCGGGGGTTTCTATAATTCACCCCTCCACTTT CATSRDLGGFYNSPLHF
TRBJ2-2 NA NA TRBV6-5 TGTGCCAGCAGTTACCCCCTCGGGGAGCTGTTTTTT CASSYPLGELFF